These T cell receptor beta chains were read from a single sample in a study of T cell changes during pregnancy in multiple sclerosis. Profiled with immunoSEQ multiplex PCR; TCRdb holds only in-frame clones, not every one. The table includes about 70,000 clones, approximately 94% detected once. This sample comprised peripheral blood, obtained in the third trimester of pregnancy. All receptors derive from a female donor with multiple sclerosis, enrolled in a pregnancy study. The CDR3 runs from the conserved cysteine through the conserved F or W. Fields, in order: clone size, D gene, V gene, J gene, CDR3 DNA, CDR3 protein. The D gene is left open where the match is weak. Rows give clone size only sometimes, using once, few, many, or a class for an expanded clone.

NA	TRBD2	TRBV6-1	TRBJ2-3	TGTGCCAGCAGTGGACTCGGGACTAACACAGATACGCAGTATTTT	CASSGLGTNTDTQYF
NA	NA	TRBV27	TRBJ1-1	TGTGCCAGCATGACGGGGTATGGCACTGAAGCTTTCTTT	CASMTGYGTEAFF
NA	NA	TRBV7-6	TRBJ2-7	TGTGCCAGCAGCTCGAGGGAGGCCTACGAGCAGTACTTC	CASSSREAYEQYF
NA	NA	TRBV14	TRBJ1-3	TGTGCCAGCAGCCAACGGAGTCTTACAGGGTACAACACCATATATTTT	CASSQRSLTGYNTIYF
NA	TRBD2	TRBV18	TRBJ2-3	TGTGCCAGCTCAGCGGGACTAGCGGGGGCTCGAGATACGCAGTATTTT	CASSAGLAGARDTQYF
once	TRBD2	TRBV29-1	TRBJ2-2	TGCAGCGTTGCCCCACTAGCGGGGCCCGGTGGTAGGGAGCTGTTTTTT	CSVAPLAGPGGRELFF
NA	TRBD2	TRBV4-3	TRBJ2-3	TGCGCCAGCAGCCAAGAAGGACTAGCGGGGGGAGGAGATACGCAGTATTTT	CASSQEGLAGGGDTQYF
NA	NA	TRBV11-2	TRBJ1-1	TGTGCCAGCAGCTTAGGGGCGGGACCGAACACTGAAGCTTTCTTT	CASSLGAGPNTEAFF
NA	NA	TRBV7-9	TRBJ2-5	TGTGCCAGCAGCTTCGGGGGAGAGACCCAGTACTTC	CASSFGGETQYF
NA	NA	TRBV27	TRBJ2-7	TGTGCCAGCAGTTCCGACAGGCGCCCAGACGAGCAGTACTTC	CASSSDRRPDEQYF
NA	TRBD1	TRBV9	TRBJ1-2	TGTGCCAGCAGCGCTGGGGGACAGGGGCCGTCCGCCTTC	CASSAGGQGPSAF
NA	NA	TRBV7-2	TRBJ1-6	TGTGCCAGCAGCTTAGGGGCCCCTCGGGAGGGTTCACCCCTCCACTTT	CASSLGAPREGSPLHF
NA	TRBD1	TRBV5-4	TRBJ1-2	TGTGCCAGCAGCTTGGGGCCGGACAGGGGCAACTATGGCTACACCTTC	CASSLGPDRGNYGYTF
NA	NA	TRBV11-1	TRBJ2-3	TGTGCCAGCAGCTTAGAGGGGCTCACAGATACGCAGTATTTT	CASSLEGLTDTQYF
NA	TRBD2	TRBV29-1	TRBJ2-7	TGCAGCGTTGAATTTGGGACTAGCGGGAGGAACTTC	CSVEFGTSGRNF
NA	NA	TRBV18	TRBJ2-5	TGTGCCAGCTCACCCCTAGCATACGGGGAGACCCAGTACTTC	CASSPLAYGETQYF
NA	TRBD1	TRBV5-5	TRBJ1-2	TGTGCCAGCAGCCTGATCCCACAGGGGACCTATGGCTACACCTTC	CASSLIPQGTYGYTF
once	TRBD1	TRBV7-8	TRBJ1-2	TGTGCCAGCAGCCCGGGACAGGGCTATGGCTACACCTTC	CASSPGQGYGYTF
NA	NA	TRBV7-3	TRBJ2-1	TGTGCCAGCAGCCTCGACCTGGGGGGGGCGGGTGAGCAGTTCTTC	CASSLDLGGAGEQFF
once	TRBD1	TRBV7-9	TRBJ1-6	TGTGCCAGCCTGGGGGACAGCTATAATTCACCCCTCCACTTT	CASLGDSYNSPLHF
once	NA	TRBV6-6	TRBJ1-1	TGTGCCAGCAGACCTCCACAGGGAGCGAACACTGAAGCTTTCTTT	CASRPPQGANTEAFF
NA	TRBD1	TRBV13	TRBJ2-4	TGTGCCAGCAGCTACCTCGACAGGGTAGCCGCCAAAAACATTCAGTACTTC	CASSYLDRVAAKNIQYF
NA	NA	TRBV5-6	TRBJ2-4	TGTGCCAGCAGCTCCGGGCGGGACATTCAGTACTTC	CASSSGRDIQYF
NA	NA	TRBV11-3	TRBJ2-5	TGTGCCAGCAGCTTAGGGTCTGTCGGCCAAGAGACCCAGTACTTC	CASSLGSVGQETQYF
NA	TRBD1	TRBV27	TRBJ1-5	TGTGCCAGCAGGTCCTACAGGGGAACCCAGCATTTT	CASRSYRGTQHF
NA	TRBD1	TRBV2	TRBJ1-1	TGTGCCAGTGACAGGGGGCGGATGGGCACTGAAGCTTTCTTT	CASDRGRMGTEAFF
once	TRBD1	TRBV6-6	TRBJ2-7	TGTGCCAGCAGGCCGGGACAGACCTACGAGCAGTACTTC	CASRPGQTYEQYF
once	NA	TRBV21-1	TRBJ1-5	TGTGCCAGCAGCAATCCGCCGGGCACGGGGAGCAATCAGCCCCAGCATTTT	CASSNPPGTGSNQPQHF